This entry lists 14 T cell receptor beta chains sequenced from one sample in a study of vaccination and CD4 T cells after COVID-19 (dated by TCRdb to the early 2020s). The treatment or condition label of this sample denotes: roughly 11-day PBMC culture with coronavirus spike peptide pools or control peptides (ViraFEST assay). The library was built by means of PCR. Instrument used: Illumina iSeq 100. DNA from cultured CD4+ T cells underwent TCR sequencing with the Oncomine TCR Beta short-read assay at the Johns Hopkins FTIC core. The public reads were reanalyzed by TCRdb: fastp trimming at Q25, MiXCR alignment, in-frame beta chains only. Rows with one shared CDR3 protein collapse into an entry with the most common genes and DNA. In this sample the table shows about 14,000 distinct CDR3 sequences, around two fifths of which occur a single time. The ten largest clonotypes hold approximately 19% of the sample.

These receptors have no known antigen. The sequenced sample was cultured CD4+ T cells from blood. All receptors derive from a human donor with COVID-19.

The chain is built from TRBV7-6 and TRBJ2-2, with TRBD1 identical over 11 bases. Germline V gene lookup returns CDR1 SGHVS and CDR2 FNYEAQ. This CDR3 is built from 17 residues. The trim removed 5 bases at V and 6 bases at J, leaving 11 bases unmatched. The CDR3 protein is CASSRPGGTGGPGELFF. The CDR3 DNA is TGTGCCAGCAGCCGACCGGGGGGGACAGGGGGGCCCGGGGAGCTGTTTTTT.

The V and J genes are TRBV14 and TRBJ1-4, with a weak D call TRBD1 (5 bases). The V end was cut by 2 bases, the J end by 10 bases, with 14 bases between. The germline CDR1 and CDR2 sequences are SGHDN and FVKESK. The CDR3 is 14 residues long. CDR3 sequence: CASSQLTGGGKLFF. The CDR3 coding sequence is TGTGCCAGCAGCCAACTAACAGGCGGTGGAAAACTGTTTTTT.

The chain carries TRBV19 and TRBJ1-2; D is uncertain. This CDR3 has 12 residues. Germline CDR1 is LNHDA and CDR2 is SQIVND (reference sequence). The CDR3: CSGGDRNYGYTF. The CDR3 nucleotides are TGTTCCGGCGGGGATCGCAACTATGGCTACACCTTC.

The chain has TRBV7-8 and TRBJ2-5; 16 bases agree with TRBD2. The germline V gene has CDR1 SGHVS and CDR2 FQNEAQ. With 2 bases clipped from V and 2 bases from J, the junction kept 8 bases outside the gene matches. CDR3 length equals 19 residues. The DNA of the CDR3 is TGTGCCAGCAGCTTAACTGGGACTAGCGGGGGGGGTAATCAAGAGACCCAGTACTTC. Translating it yields CASSLTGTSGGGNQETQYF.

This chain uses TRBV11-2 with TRBJ1-1; no clear D. The CDR3 has 13 amino acids. V was shortened by 1 base and J by 1 base, with 4 bases between the two germline ends. The V gene's germline CDR1 is SGHAT and CDR2 FQNNGV. The CDR3 nucleotides are TGTGCCAGCAGCTTAGGGGAGAACACTGAAGCTTTCTTT. This translates into CASSLGENTEAFF.

V usage is TRBV27 and J usage is TRBJ2-6, with D perhaps matching TRBD1 (6 bases). Trimming took 0 bases from V and 4 from J, leaving 7 bases between them. The CDR3 has 15 amino acids. CDR1 and CDR2 from the germline V gene are MNHEY and SMNVEV (reference sequence). CDR3 in DNA: TGTGCCAGCAGTTTATCGAGGGGGGGGGCCAACGTCCTGACTTTC. This encodes CASSLSRGGANVLTF.

The table lists this clonotype with a few counts. The V call is TRBV20-1, the J call TRBJ2-2; no definite D call. The germline V gene encodes CDR1 DFQATT and CDR2 SNEGSKA (reference sequence). The ends were cut back, 3 bases at V and 1 base at J, with 9 bases in the middle. The CDR3 extends over 14 amino acids. The DNA of the CDR3 is TGCAGTGCTAGGCGCCAGATGAACACCGGGGAGCTGTTTTTT. Protein: CSARRQMNTGELFF.

The chain uses TRBV12-3 or TRBV12-4 and TRBJ1-2, with D uncertain. The V gene lost 2 bases and the J gene lost 8 bases, with 12 bases spanning the gap. This CDR3 spans 13 amino acids. The CDR3 is CASSLRQLGGYTF. The DNA of the CDR3 is TGTGCCAGCAGTTTAAGGCAGCTTGGAGGCTACACCTTC.

About this clonotype itself: Without the conserved terminal phenylalanine or tryptophan, this CDR3 likely stems from a read error. The CDR3 nucleotides read TGTGCCAGTAGTATACTAGGAGGGGCCTTGGGGGGCTACACCCTC. It is translated as CASSILGGALGGYTL. J is TRBJ1-2 and V is TRBV19, with D possibly TRBD1 on 5 matching bases. The CDR3 is made up of 15 amino acids. Germline V gene sequence: CDR1 LNHDA, CDR2 SQIVND (reference sequence). V lost 2 bases and J lost 8, with 18 bases in between.

By share, this clonotype ranks as medium-sized. The CDR3 DNA follows: TGTGCCAGCAGCTTAGATAGTCGGGCTGGGTCACCCCTCCACTTT. Protein: CASSLDSRAGSPLHF. The chain recombines TRBV11-3 with TRBJ1-6; D uncertain. CDR1 is SGHNT and CDR2 is YENEEA in the germline V gene. Trimming removed 0 bases from V and 10 bases from J, with 13 bases in between. The CDR3 consists of 15 residues. Combining the CDR3 with reference TRBV11-3 and TRBJ1-6 gives the whole variable domain EAGVVQSPRYKIIEKKQPVAFWCNPISGHNTLYWYLQNLGQGPELLIRYENEEAVDDSQLPKDRFSAERLKGVDSTLKIQPAELGDSAVYLCASSLDSRAGSPLHFGNGTRLTVT.

This clonotype showed up just a few times. The rearrangement joins TRBV7-2 to TRBJ1-3; the D is unclear. This CDR3 has 14 residues. Trimming left V 2 bases short and J 4 bases short, with 9 bases between. Germline CDR1 is SGHTA and CDR2 is FQGNSA. The CDR3 sequence is CASSLFGSGNTIYF. The CDR3 DNA sequence: TGTGCCAGCAGCTTATTCGGGTCGGGAAACACCATATATTTT. The full variable domain, with the rest looked up from reference TRBV7-2 and TRBJ1-3, is GAGVSQSPSNKVTEKGKDVELRCDPISGHTALYWYRQSLGQGLEFLIYFQGNSAPDKSGLPSDRFSAERTGGSVSTLTIQRTQQEDSAVYLCASSLFGSGNTIYFGEGSWLTVV.

Comment on this clonotype: A junction boundary mismatches the germline segment, possibly from a read error. The V and J genes are TRBV6-1 and TRBJ2-3; 9 bases fit TRBD2. CDR1 MNHNS and CDR2 SASEGT come from the germline V gene. The length of the CDR3 is 15 residues. This CDR3 is CAISAERGAGDTQYF. The CDR3 DNA reads TGTGCCATCAGTGCTGAGCGGGGGGCCGGGGATACGCAGTATTTT.

The gene calls are TRBV20-1 and TRBJ1-6, with TRBD1 matching 7 bases. The CDR3 extends over 15 amino acids. Unmatched junction bases numbered 4, after V lost 0 bases and J lost 5 bases. Germline CDR1 reads DFQATT; CDR2 reads SNEGSKA (reference sequence). CDR3 DNA: TGCAGTGCTAGAGACCGCAGGGGGGATAATTCACCCCTCCACTTT. This translates into CSARDRRGDNSPLHF.

This sequence joins TRBV12-3 or TRBV12-4 and TRBJ2-5; 8 bases line up with TRBD1. The CDR3 is 16 residues long. J lost 5 bases, V lost 9 bases, and 17 bases had no gene match. The CDR3 sequence is CASSSTPGGSGETQYF. DNA for the CDR3: TGTGCCAGTAGCTCCACCCCAGGGGGCTCTGGGGAGACCCAGTACTTC.